This passage covers 20 T cell receptor beta chains from one sample sequenced in a study of blood T cell repertoires in COVID-19. Sequenced by immunoSEQ multiplex PCR; TCRdb stores in-frame clones only, minus some. Here the sample spans tens of thousands of clones, over 60% being singletons. The sequenced material came from peripheral blood. The receptors derive from a man aged 65 to 85 with acute or convalescent COVID-19.

As for this clone: Other DNA sequences in this sample translate to the same CDR3. The rearrangement links TRBV5-1 to TRBJ2-3; 7 bases align to TRBD1. This CDR3 contains 14 residues. With 8 bases clipped from V and 1 base from J, the junction kept 7 bases outside the gene matches. Germline V gene data show CDR1 as SGHRS and CDR2 as YFSETQ. The CDR3 coding sequence is TGCGCCAGTTCCGAGACAGGGCGCACAGATACGCAGTATTTT. This translates into CASSETGRTDTQYF.

The genes are TRBV14 and TRBJ2-1, with D possibly matching TRBD1 (5 bases). Germline V lookup: CDR1 SGHDN, CDR2 FVKESK. The germline V and J ends were trimmed by 1 base and 0 bases, with 7 bases remaining between them. This CDR3 comprises 15 residues. The CDR3 nucleotides read TGTGCCAGCAGCCAAGGACAGTCCTCCTACAATGAGCAGTTCTTC. It yields the protein CASSQGQSSYNEQFF.

This chain joins TRBV10-3 and TRBJ2-7; perhaps TRBD1 as D (6 bases). This CDR3 comprises 13 residues. Trimming stripped 2 bases from V and 1 base from J, with 6 bases between. The germline V gene encodes CDR1 ENHRY and CDR2 SYGVKD. The CDR3: CAISEGQSYEQYF. CDR3 coding DNA: TGTGCCATCAGTGAGGGACAGTCCTACGAGCAGTACTTC.

The chain uses TRBV7-2 and TRBJ1-4; 7 positions match TRBD1. V was pared by 5 bases and J by 3 bases, with 3 bases of the junction left unmatched. Germline V CDR1 and CDR2: SGHTA, FQGNSA. The CDR3 extends over 14 amino acids. CDR3 loop: CASSPGQSNEKLFF. The CDR3 nucleotides are TGTGCCAGCAGCCCGGGACAGTCTAATGAAAAACTGTTTTTT.

The gene calls are TRBV29-1 and TRBJ2-7, with a possible D match to TRBD1 (7 bases). V was trimmed by 1 base and J by 3 bases, leaving 13 bases between them. There are 14 residues in the CDR3. The germline CDR1 and CDR2 sequences are SQVTM and ANQGSEA. The chain's CDR3 is CSVEAGAGGYEQYF. In DNA form, the CDR3 reads TGCAGCGTTGAAGCGGGGGCAGGGGGCTACGAGCAGTACTTC.

This clone has a handful of counts. This CDR3 is CASSFEDENTIYF. CDR3 nucleotide sequence: TGTGCCAGCAGCTTCGAGGATGAGAACACCATATATTTT. This chain joins TRBV7-9 and TRBJ1-3; unclear D gene. CDR1 is SEHNR, CDR2 FQNEAQ, per germline (reference sequence). The V and J ends lost 3 bases and 7 bases respectively, with 10 bases between them. The CDR3 is 13 amino acids.

The genes are TRBV7-2 and TRBJ1-6; the D gene is possibly TRBD1 (5 bases). The length of the CDR3 is 13 residues. V was pared by 5 bases and J by 12 bases, with 14 bases between. Germline V lookup: CDR1 SGHTA, CDR2 FQGNSA. The CDR3 spells CASSPGVGQPLHF. The CDR3 region has the DNA TGTGCCAGCAGCCCGGGGGTGGGGCAACCCCTCCACTTT.

The J gene is TRBJ2-5, the V gene TRBV2, with D possibly being TRBD2 (5 bases). V was pared by 2 bases and J by 4 bases, with 14 bases between. Germline lookup yields CDR1 SNHLY and CDR2 FYNNEI. The CDR3 has 15 residues. The CDR3, as DNA: TGTGCCAGCAGTGAACCCGTCCCCCGGGGAGAGACCCAGTACTTC. This codes for CASSEPVPRGETQYF.

V gene TRBV5-8 combines with J gene TRBJ1-2, with D possibly TRBD1 on 5 matching bases. Germline values: CDR1 SGHTS, CDR2 YDEGEE. Trimming removed 1 base at V and 4 bases at J, with 8 bases between. This CDR3 has 13 amino acids. CDR3 loop: CASSLRGPYGYTF. Here the CDR3 DNA reads TGTGCCAGCAGCTTGAGGGGTCCCTATGGCTACACCTTC.

The chain joins TRBV2 to TRBJ2-7; weak D call: TRBD1 (5 bases). The CDR3 covers 12 residues. From germline, CDR1 is SNHLY and CDR2 FYNNEI. V gave up 6 bases and J gave up 2 bases, with 8 bases separating them. CDR3 DNA: TGTGCCAGCAGGGCGGACACCTACGAGCAGTACTTC. Protein sequence: CASRADTYEQYF.

This clone has just one count. This chain uses TRBV5-4 with TRBJ1-2; D is uncertain. Germline loops: CDR1 SGHNT, CDR2 YYREEE (reference sequence). Between the trimmed V and J ends, which lost 4 bases and 8 bases, there was a span of 12 bases. The CDR3 consists of 12 residues. The CDR3, as DNA: TGTGCCAGCAGCCACTCCCTCTCCGGCTACACCTTC. Protein product: CASSHSLSGYTF.

This clone was seen once. CDR3 bases: TGTGCCAGCAGTCGGGCAGGGAATCAGCCCCAGCATTTT. Translation gives CASSRAGNQPQHF. The chain couples TRBV27 to TRBJ1-5; D possibly corresponds to TRBD1 (5 bases). Trimming took 5 bases from V and 4 from J, leaving 9 bases between them. The germline V gene has CDR1 MNHEY and CDR2 SMNVEV (reference sequence). The CDR3 runs to 13 residues.

The CDR3 sequence: CASSLGHRDRGSSIEKLFF. CDR3 DNA: TGTGCCAGCAGCTTGGGCCACCGGGACAGGGGTTCGTCAATTGAAAAACTGTTTTTT. This chain links TRBV5-6 with TRBJ1-4; 10 nucleotides align to TRBD1. V lost 0 bases to trimming and J lost 7 bases; unmatched junction nucleotides: 15. Germline lookup yields CDR1 SGHDT and CDR2 YYEEEE. The CDR3 is 19 amino acids. The entire variable domain, with the rest obtained from reference TRBV5-6 and TRBJ1-4, is as follows: DAGVTQSPTHLIKTRGQQVTLRCSPKSGHDTVSWYQQALGQGPQFIFQYYEEEERQRGNFPDRFSGHQFPNYSSELNVNALLLGDSALYLCASSLGHRDRGSSIEKLFFGSGTQLSVL.

V is TRBV5-4 and J is TRBJ2-2; 8 nucleotides line up with TRBD1. Germline CDR1 and CDR2: SGHNT and YYREEE (reference sequence). This CDR3 contains 16 residues. The V and J ends lost 2 bases and 7 bases, in that order; junction bases with no gene match: 10. The DNA for the CDR3 is TGTGCCAGCAGCTTTAGGACAGGGAAGGGTAACGGGGAGCTGTTTTTT. Amino acids: CASSFRTGKGNGELFF.

This clone came up a few times. V gene TRBV27 combines with J gene TRBJ2-7; 10 nucleotides line up with TRBD1. The V and J ends lost 3 bases and 7 bases, in that order; junction bases with no gene match: 12. This CDR3 contains 16 residues. Germline V gene sequence: CDR1 MNHEY, CDR2 SMNVEV (reference sequence). As DNA, the CDR3 is TGTGCCAGCAGTTTGGGCGGAGGGTGGACAGGGGGTGAGCAGTACTTC. It encodes CASSLGGGWTGGEQYF.

This clone was seen once. The chain carries TRBV5-8 and TRBJ2-1, with 7 positions matching TRBD2. Looked up from germline, CDR1 is SGHTS and CDR2 is YDEGEE. CDR3 length equals 15 residues. V shed 0 bases and J 3 bases; nucleotides not matched to a gene: 3. As DNA, the CDR3 is TGTGCCAGCAGCTTGGGTAGGACTAGCTACAATGAGCAGTTCTTC. It specifies CASSLGRTSYNEQFF. The full variable domain, in which reference TRBV5-8 and TRBJ2-1 provide the parts outside the CDR3, is EAGVTQSPTHLIKTRGQQATLRCSPISGHTSVYWYQQALGLGLQFLLWYDEGEERNRGNFPPRFSGRQFPNYSSELNVNALELEDSALYLCASSLGRTSYNEQFFGPGTRLTVL.

V usage is TRBV7-9 and J usage is TRBJ1-6; 8 bases line up with TRBD1. CDR1 SEHNR and CDR2 FQNEAQ come from the germline V gene (reference sequence). The CDR3 extends over 14 amino acids. V dropped 5 bases and J dropped 9; count of bases not matched to a gene: 6. The CDR3 region has the DNA TGTGCCAGCAGCCGACAGGGGCGTTCTTCACCCCTCCACTTT. This encodes CASSRQGRSSPLHF.

This clone has a handful of counts. V and J are TRBV5-6 and TRBJ2-2; TRBD1 matches 7 bases. The J segment lost 4 bases and the V segment lost 0 bases, leaving 3 bases of the junction unmatched. CDR1 and CDR2 (germline): SGHDT, YYEEEE. This CDR3 is built from 15 residues. The CDR3 nucleotides are TGTGCCAGCAGCTTGGGGACAGGTGGCACCGGGGAGCTGTTTTTT. Its protein product is CASSLGTGGTGELFF.

This clone has only one observation. V is TRBV5-1 and J is TRBJ1-1, with D possibly TRBD1 on 6 matching bases. V was trimmed by 5 bases and J by 2 bases, leaving 13 bases between them. The CDR3 has 14 amino acids. Germline CDR1 and CDR2: SGHRS and YFSETQ. The CDR3: CASRSSGGNTEAFF. In nucleotides, the CDR3 is TGCGCCAGCAGAAGCTCGGGGGGCAACACTGAAGCTTTCTTT.

This clone was observed a single time. This chain joins TRBV5-1 and TRBJ1-1, with unresolved D. The CDR3 spans 14 residues. Looked up from germline, CDR1 is SGHRS and CDR2 is YFSETQ. Trimming removed 1 base from V and 3 bases from J, with 10 bases in between. Written as DNA, the CDR3 is TGCGCCAGCAGCTTGAGAGGGCGGGACACTGAAGCTTTCTTT. As protein: CASSLRGRDTEAFF.